This T cell receptor (beta chain) was recorded in a study of circulating and synovial CD4+ cells in juvenile arthritis. Overall study results and limits: Overlap with synovium rose as more T cells were sequenced.

The V end lost 7 bases, the J end lost 2 bases, and 16 bases lay between the germline ends. This CDR3 has 15 residues. From germline, CDR1 is MDHEN and CDR2 SYDVKM. Of note for this clone: Its antigen is unidentified.

Assay: immunoSEQ multiplex PCR; the TCRdb copy retains only in-frame clones and omits some. Here the sample spans roughly 32,000 clones, about 95% being singletons. The clonotype was recovered from a human donor with juvenile idiopathic arthritis. The source material was CD4+ T cells from blood. This chain uses TRBV28 with TRBJ2-3, with a tentative D call TRBD2 (5 bases). CDR3 bases: TGTGCCAGCACCTCCCCCAAGGGAGTCACAGATACGCAGTATTTT. Amino acid sequence: CASTSPKGVTDTQYF.